Listed here are 26 T cell receptor beta chains from one sample, sequenced in a study of post-analysis software for immune sequencing data. Findings and limits, study-wide: In patients, TRBV5-6, TRBV5-1 and TRBV20-1 belonged to five TRBV segments found more frequently than in controls.

Unique molecular identifiers were carried by the TCR beta cDNA libraries. TCRdb reprocessed the PCR reads via MiXCR and lists one record per CDR3 protein. The table includes some 800,000 distinct CDR3 sequences, roughly 50% detected once. These receptors' antigens are unknown. The specimen was blood. These receptors all stem from a girl aged 5-17 years with multiple sclerosis.

A few counts support this clonotype. The J gene is TRBJ2-1, the V gene TRBV12-3 or TRBV12-4; 12 bases match TRBD2. The CDR3 totals 16 residues. Trimming took 3 bases from V and 6 from J; bases not matched to a gene: 6. CDR3 coding DNA: TGTGCCAGCAGTTTTTCCCTAGCGGGAGGGTTCAATGAGCAGTTCTTC. It translates to CASSFSLAGGFNEQFF.

This clonotype was seen a handful of times. CDR3 sequence: CASSLALGSTEQFF. The CDR3 bases are TGTGCCAGCAGCTTAGCGTTGGGTAGCACCGAGCAGTTCTTC. The V call is TRBV7-9, the J call TRBJ2-1; D is ambiguous. The CDR3 covers 14 residues. V dropped 0 bases and J dropped 10 bases, with 13 bases sitting between them. Germline loops: CDR1 SEHNR, CDR2 FQNEAQ (reference sequence).

The chain employs TRBV29-1 and TRBJ2-5; possibly TRBD2 for D (6 bases). The CDR3 contains 15 residues. Per the germline V gene, CDR1 is SQVTM and CDR2 is ANQGSEA. Trimming left V 3 bases short and J 4 bases short, with 18 bases between. CDR3 bases: TGCAGCGTTGATGGGGGAGGTACGCGGGGAGAGACCCAGTACTTC. Its protein is CSVDGGGTRGETQYF.

This clonotype was seen only a few times. The chain links TRBV6-2 or TRBV6-3 to TRBJ2-1; unclear D gene. The germline V gene encodes CDR1 MNHEY and CDR2 SVGEGT. The V end lost 8 bases, the J end lost 2 bases, and 7 bases lay between the germline ends. The CDR3 contains 12 residues. The CDR3 here is CASHQAYNEQFF. The CDR3 region has the DNA TGTGCCAGCCACCAGGCCTACAATGAGCAGTTCTTC.

This clonotype was found a few times. The chain is built from TRBV27 and TRBJ2-7; weak D call: TRBD1 (6 bases). Per the germline V gene, CDR1 is MNHEY and CDR2 is SMNVEV (reference sequence). The CDR3 totals 15 residues. V shed 6 bases and J shed 2 bases, with 17 bases lying between them. For the CDR3, the DNA is TGTGCCAGCAGAATGAGGACAGCCCCAACCTACGAGCAGTACTTC. Its protein is CASRMRTAPTYEQYF.

This clonotype was counted once. This chain connects TRBV7-2 to TRBJ1-6; D ambiguous. The CDR3 consists of 15 residues. Germline V CDR1 and CDR2: SGHTA, FQGNSA. V lost 5 bases and J lost 10, with 18 bases in between. For the CDR3, the DNA is TGTGCCAGCAGCCCGGACGCCCAGGCGGGCTCACCCCTCCACTTT. Its protein product is CASSPDAQAGSPLHF.

The chain links TRBV30 to TRBJ2-3, with D possibly TRBD1 on 5 matching bases. The CDR3 consists of 11 residues. The V gene lost 6 bases and the J gene lost 2 bases, with 6 bases spanning the gap. The germline V gene has CDR1 GTSNPN and CDR2 SVGIG (reference sequence). The CDR3 bases are TGTGCCTGTGGGGCCACAGATACGCAGTATTTT. This gives the protein CACGATDTQYF.

This chain joins TRBV28 and TRBJ1-4; 7 bases agree with TRBD1. Trimming removed 4 bases from V and 5 bases from J; junction bases left unmatched: 7. The CDR3 is made up of 15 amino acids. The germline V gene encodes CDR1 MDHEN and CDR2 SYDVKM. CDR3 amino acids: CASSSLDRVNEKLFF. The CDR3, as DNA: TGTGCCAGCAGTTCTCTCGACAGGGTGAATGAAAAACTGTTTTTT.

This clonotype was observed a few times. The chain carries TRBV15 and TRBJ2-5; D may be TRBD1 (5 bases). V shed 5 bases and J shed 11 bases, with 24 bases lying between them. Germline CDR1 is LNHNV and CDR2 is YYDKDF (reference sequence). CDR3 length: 15 amino acids. The CDR3 sequence: CATSDRIGVLYGQYF. Written as DNA, the CDR3 is TGTGCCACCAGCGACCGAATAGGGGTCCTCTACGGGCAGTACTTC.

The chain employs TRBV20-1 and TRBJ2-5; 9 bases line up with TRBD1. The better agreement between TRBJ2-7 and the DNA end casts doubt on the J call. The CDR3 extends over 12 amino acids. CDR1 DFQATT and CDR2 SNEGSKA come from the germline V gene (reference sequence). The CDR3 protein is CSAPGTGNEQYF. CDR3 DNA sequence: TGCAGTGCCCCCGGGACAGGGAACGAGCAGTACTTC.

The chain is built from TRBV12-3 or TRBV12-4 and TRBJ1-1, with D possibly matching TRBD1 (5 bases). Trimming took off 4 bases at V and 4 bases at J, with 19 bases between the two ends. The CDR3 covers 16 residues. As DNA, the CDR3 is TGTGCCAGCAGTTGGCCTAGGGACGGAGGGAGCACTGAAGCTTTCTTT. It yields the protein CASSWPRDGGSTEAFF.

The rearrangement uses TRBV27 and TRBJ1-6; tentatively, D is TRBD1 (6 bases). V was cut by 9 bases and J by 5 bases, with 17 bases left in between. Germline V gene sequence: CDR1 MNHEY, CDR2 SMNVEV (reference sequence). This CDR3 is 15 amino acids long. The CDR3 DNA is TGTGCCAGTACCCTCGGGCCAGGGGATAATTCACCCCTCCACTTT. Translated, it gives CASTLGPGDNSPLHF.

The chain uses TRBV25-1 and TRBJ1-1; D possibly corresponds to TRBD1 (6 bases). Germline V gene data show CDR1 as MGHDK and CDR2 as SYGVNS. V lost 4 bases, J lost 5 bases, and 11 bases lay in between. This CDR3 comprises 13 residues. The DNA for the CDR3 is TGTGCCAGCAGTGTTACAGGGAGGACTGAAGCTTTCTTT. Its protein product is CASSVTGRTEAFF.

The chain links TRBV7-3 to TRBJ2-7; TRBD2 might be the D (6 bases). The V end was cut by 5 bases, the J end by 1 base, with 12 bases between. The germline V gene encodes CDR1 SGHTA and CDR2 FQGTGA. This CDR3 has 14 amino acids. CDR3 protein: CASSPFGTSYEQYF. The DNA of the CDR3 is TGTGCCAGCAGCCCCTTTGGGACTTCCTACGAGCAGTACTTC.

This clonotype was observed a handful of times. The rearrangement joins TRBV20-1 to TRBJ2-7, with D uncertain. Trimming took off 0 bases at V and 5 bases at J, with 11 bases between the two ends. The CDR3 is 13 amino acids. CDR1 and CDR2 (germline): DFQATT, SNEGSKA (reference sequence). In DNA, the CDR3 is TGCAGTGCTAGAGATGTGTCGGTCCACGAGCAGTACTTC. This encodes CSARDVSVHEQYF.

The V call is TRBV20-1, the J call TRBJ2-3; possible D gene TRBD2, 5 bases. The CDR3 is made up of 16 amino acids. Trimming removed 1 base at V and 10 bases at J, with 24 bases between. Per germline, CDR1 DFQATT and CDR2 SNEGSKA (reference sequence). This CDR3 reads CSARALGSRLLGSQYF. The DNA for the CDR3 is TGCAGTGCTAGAGCCCTAGGGAGCCGGTTGTTGGGGTCGCAGTATTTT.

This clonotype was observed a handful of times. The chain couples TRBV24-1 to TRBJ2-3; D is uncertain. Between the trimmed V and J ends, which lost 4 bases and 6 bases, there was a span of 22 bases. In germline, CDR1 is KGHDR, CDR2 SFDVKD. CDR3 length equals 17 residues. CDR3 residues: CATSDPDSNYGPDTQYF. In nucleotides, the CDR3 is TGTGCCACCAGTGACCCTGACTCCAATTACGGCCCCGATACGCAGTATTTT.

This clonotype turned up a few times. V is TRBV4-1 and J is TRBJ2-1; TRBD2 is a possible D gene (5 bases). CDR3 size: 14 residues. The ends were cut back, 3 bases at V and 10 bases at J, with 16 bases in the middle. Germline V gene data show CDR1 as MGHRA and CDR2 as YSYEKL. The CDR3 sequence: CASSHEAREVEQFF. The CDR3 coding sequence is TGCGCCAGCAGCCACGAGGCACGGGAAGTGGAGCAGTTCTTC.

CDR3 sequence: CSVFQSYEQYF. CDR3 in DNA: TGCAGCGTTTTCCAGAGCTACGAGCAGTACTTC. The chain links TRBV29-1 to TRBJ2-7; D call uncertain. Germline CDR1 reads SQVTM; CDR2 reads ANQGSEA. The CDR3 sequence is 11 residues long. Trimming took 5 bases from V and 3 from J, leaving 8 bases between them.

This chain uses TRBV3-1 with TRBJ1-2; D unclear. Per the germline V gene, CDR1 is LGHDT and CDR2 is YNNKEL (reference sequence). Trimming removed 4 bases from V and 6 bases from J, with 9 bases in between. This CDR3 spans 12 amino acids. The CDR3 coding sequence is TGTGCCAGCAGCCGTGGGCCGCATGGCTACACCTTC. Amino acids: CASSRGPHGYTF.

The chain is built from TRBV3-1 and TRBJ2-7; D is perhaps TRBD1 or TRBD2 (5 bases each). CDR3 length: 13 amino acids. The germline V gene encodes CDR1 LGHDT and CDR2 YNNKEL (reference sequence). V lost 8 bases, J lost 3 bases, and 14 bases lay in between. This CDR3 reads CASRTAGSYEQYF. DNA of the CDR3: TGTGCCAGCCGTACGGCAGGGAGCTACGAGCAGTACTTC.

The V gene is TRBV7-3, the J gene TRBJ2-3; unclear D gene. The CDR3 runs to 14 residues. The V and J ends lost 2 bases and 2 bases respectively, with 8 bases between them. Germline values: CDR1 SGHTA, CDR2 FQGTGA. The CDR3 sequence is CASSLLSNTDTQYF. DNA for the CDR3: TGTGCCAGCAGCTTATTGTCTAACACAGATACGCAGTATTTT.

This chain uses TRBV29-1 with TRBJ2-5; 8 bases line up with TRBD2. V lost 0 bases, J lost 2 bases, and 8 bases stayed unmatched. Germline CDR1 and CDR2: SQVTM and ANQGSEA. This CDR3 has 16 residues. This CDR3 is CSVEDRGGRAQETQYF. The CDR3 nucleotides read TGCAGCGTTGAAGATCGGGGGGGCAGGGCTCAAGAGACCCAGTACTTC.

This clonotype has a handful of counts. The gene calls are TRBV12-3 or TRBV12-4 and TRBJ2-3; D remains unclear. V was shortened by 8 bases and J by 3 bases, with 9 bases between the two germline ends. The CDR3 spans 12 residues. CDR3 coding DNA: TGTGCCAGCGGATCCAGGACAGATACGCAGTATTTT. As protein: CASGSRTDTQYF.

This clonotype was counted a few times. The chain combines TRBV12-3 or TRBV12-4 with TRBJ1-5; 8 nucleotides line up with TRBD1. J was trimmed by 6 bases and V by 8 bases; bases with no gene match: 9. The CDR3 extends over 14 amino acids. CDR3: CASGPGQGGQPQHF. For the CDR3, the DNA is TGTGCCAGCGGACCCGGACAGGGCGGTCAGCCCCAGCATTTT.

J is TRBJ1-4 and V is TRBV11-2; D is uncertain. The CDR3 has 15 residues. V lost 1 base to trimming and J lost 8 bases, with 14 bases between them. CDR1 is SGHAT, CDR2 FQNNGV, per germline. Here the CDR3 DNA reads TGTGCCAGCAGCTTAGTTGGGATAGGAGGAGAAAAACTGTTTTTT. Residues: CASSLVGIGGEKLFF.